This T cell receptor beta chain stems from a study of identical twins. This clonotype was seen only a few times. V gave up 4 bases and J gave up 4 bases; unmatched junction bases: 8. Germline V gene sequence: CDR1 SGHRS, CDR2 YFSETQ. This CDR3 region has 15 residues. TCRdb re-derived calls from the 5' RACE reads in MiXCR, one entry per CDR3 protein. This sample has roughly 720,000 distinct CDR3 sequences; roughly 18% occur once, and the top ten carry 10% to 15%. This sample was also put to use in a study of T cells expressing NK-cell markers. Per that paper: The study found dominant NKG2C+ clonotypes at about 1.0-7.5% of CD8+ T cells in six donors. There were a handful of donors in whom these clonotypes also led the CD3+CD56-NKG2C+ fraction.

Sequenced material: PBMCs. The receptor was isolated from a woman younger than 30 in good health. This rearrangement joins TRBV5-1 to TRBJ1-5; 7 bases fit TRBD1. CDR3 protein: CASSLQGTENQPQHF. CDR3 nucleotide sequence: TGCGCCAGCAGCCTACAGGGGACGGAAAATCAGCCCCAGCATTTT.